The 8 T cell receptor beta chains in this list originate from one sample, sequenced in a study of blood T cell repertoires in COVID-19. Only in-frame clones appear in the TCRdb table, and some are missing; sequencing was by immunoSEQ multiplex PCR. In the table there are some 530,000 clones, around nine tenths of which are singletons. The specimen was PBMCs or T cells enriched from blood (not recorded which). Every receptor here comes from a woman aged 55-69 years who had recovered from COVID-19.

V gene TRBV2 combines with J gene TRBJ2-7, with 10 nucleotides matching TRBD1. V was pared by 3 bases and J by 5 bases, with 4 bases of the junction left unmatched. Per germline, CDR1 SNHLY and CDR2 FYNNEI. The CDR3 spans 14 residues. The CDR3 reads CASSEYGQGDEQYV. The CDR3 DNA reads TGTGCCAGCAGTGAGTACGGACAGGGGGACGAGCAGTACGTC.

The V call is TRBV7-9, the J call TRBJ1-6; D gene ambiguous. CDR3 length equals 12 residues. CDR1 is SEHNR, CDR2 FQNEAQ, per germline (reference sequence). V was shortened by 0 bases and J by 13 bases, with 7 bases between the two germline ends. This chain's CDR3 is CASSLAARPLHF. CDR3 nucleotides: TGTGCCAGCAGCTTAGCCGCTAGGCCCCTCCACTTT.

This clone was counted only a few times. CDR3 coding DNA: TGTGCCACCAGGTGGGACACGAACACCGGGGAGCTGTTTTTT. This encodes CATRWDTNTGELFF. J is TRBJ2-2 and V is TRBV15; D may be TRBD1 (6 bases). V lost 6 bases to trimming and J lost 0 bases, with 8 bases between them. This CDR3 is 14 amino acids long. CDR1 and CDR2 (germline): LNHNV, YYDKDF (reference sequence).

This chain joins TRBV27 and TRBJ2-5; 7 positions match TRBD1. The CDR3 sequence is 16 residues long. With V trimmed by 1 base and J by 2 bases, 7 bases remained unmatched. Germline CDR1 is MNHEY and CDR2 is SMNVEV (reference sequence). The CDR3 spells CASSLFIGTAQETQYF. In DNA form, the CDR3 reads TGTGCCAGCAGTTTATTTATAGGGACAGCTCAAGAGACCCAGTACTTC.

The rearrangement links TRBV7-9 to TRBJ1-1; TRBD1 might be the D (5 bases). The V end was cut by 9 bases, the J end by 1 base, with 18 bases between. Germline V gene lookup returns CDR1 SEHNR and CDR2 FQNEAQ (reference sequence). The CDR3 contains 15 residues. The CDR3 protein is CASKGYGDWNTEAFF. DNA for the CDR3: TGTGCCAGTAAGGGGTATGGGGATTGGAACACTGAAGCTTTCTTT.

The chain recombines TRBV11-3 with TRBJ1-5, with D maybe TRBD1 (5 bases). The V end lost 0 bases, the J end lost 5 bases, and 11 bases lay between the germline ends. The CDR3 has 15 amino acids. The germline CDR1 and CDR2 sequences are SGHNT and YENEEA. CDR3 in amino acids: CASSLDGGKHQPQHF. The CDR3 region has the DNA TGTGCCAGCAGCTTAGATGGGGGGAAACATCAGCCCCAGCATTTT.

The chain uses TRBV2 and TRBJ1-1, with unresolved D. The CDR3 is made up of 13 amino acids. The V end was cut by 2 bases, the J end by 8 bases, with 12 bases between. Per germline, CDR1 SNHLY and CDR2 FYNNEI. CDR3 loop: CASSEPRAGEAFF. The CDR3 DNA is TGTGCCAGCAGTGAACCCCGGGCGGGAGAAGCTTTCTTT.

The DNA of the CDR3 is TGCAGCGTTAGGCGGGCTGGAAACACCATATATTTT. Amino acids: CSVRRAGNTIYF. The chain has TRBV29-1 and TRBJ1-3; D gene unclear. The CDR3 spans 12 residues. Germline lookup yields CDR1 SQVTM and CDR2 ANQGSEA. Trimming shortened V by 5 bases and J by 2 bases, and 7 bases separated the two germline ends.